Listed here is a single T cell receptor beta chain. The sample comes from a study of shared clonotypes between healthy human individuals. About the study: The study used three CD4 naive, three CD4 memory, two CD8 naive and one CD8 memory plate per donor.

CDR3 size: 14 residues. Per germline, CDR1 SGHRS and CDR2 YFSETQ. J gave up 6 bases and V 7 bases, and 6 bases lay outside the gene matches. In the sorted-subset replicate PCRs, 200 ng DNA, roughly 29,000 T cell genomes, was used. Clones were sequenced by immunoSEQ multiplex PCR, and TCRdb holds only the in-frame ones, with some missing. Of about 2.4 million clones listed, roughly 93% are singletons. Every donor, a Caucasian adult, lived in Nashville, Tennessee. The clonotype comes from a man aged 18 to 30 in good health. Some clones in this sample may be carry-over from other donors' samples. This rearrangement joins TRBV5-1 to TRBJ2-1; 11 nucleotides line up with TRBD1. Material: naive CD4+ T cells from PBMCs. Regarding subset: CD45RA+ positively selected. This CDR3 reads CASHHGTGGNEQFF. The CDR3 nucleotides read TGCGCCAGCCACCACGGGACAGGGGGCAATGAGCAGTTCTTC.